The 26 T cell receptor beta chains reported below all come from one sample, sequenced in a study of T cell responses to AZD1222 COVID-19 vaccine (dated by TCRdb to the early 2020s). Library preparation used the immunoSEQ multiplex PCR assay. The source is immuneACCESS, and TCRdb retained only in-frame sequences with V and J called. Part of the clones is not carried over; for the studies checked, unresolved V genes explain less than half of this, and the remainder is unexplained. The sample table contains some 190,000 clones; only one count was recorded for approximately 94% of them. The ten largest clones add up to over 1.5% of the sample. The meaning of the sample's time point label: about 28 days (+/-7) after the second vaccine dose. Taken with the paper, the label for treatment or condition translates to: meningococcal conjugate vaccine given as trial control. The sequencing used peripheral blood, collected 28 days after the second dose of the MenACWY control vaccine. The receptors come from an adult who received the MenACWY meningococcal vaccine as a control.

The chain links TRBV27 to TRBJ1-2; TRBD1 might be the D (5 bases). With 5 bases removed from V and 7 bases from J, the gap between germline ends came to 11 bases. CDR1 MNHEY and CDR2 SMNVEV come from the germline V gene (reference sequence). This CDR3 is 12 amino acids long. CDR3 nucleotides: TGTGCCAGCAGTCCAGGGTTGGGTGGCTACACCTTC. Its protein product is CASSPGLGGYTF.

This clone was observed once. The V and J genes are TRBV18 and TRBJ1-1; 7 positions match TRBD1. This CDR3 is 16 amino acids long. V gave up 4 bases and J gave up 0 bases; unmatched junction bases: 8. Germline-derived CDR1 and CDR2 are KGHSH and LQKENI. CDR3 nucleotides: TGTGCCAGCTCACGGGACAGAGATAGGATGAACACTGAAGCTTTCTTT. Its protein product is CASSRDRDRMNTEAFF.

This chain uses TRBV18 with TRBJ1-2, with D possibly being TRBD1 (5 bases). From germline, CDR1 is KGHSH and CDR2 LQKENI. V was cut by 3 bases and J by 6 bases, with 11 bases left in between. This CDR3 is built from 13 residues. The chain's CDR3 is CASSPRDENGYTF. The CDR3 region has the DNA TGTGCCAGCTCACCCCGGGACGAAAATGGCTACACCTTC.

This chain connects TRBV7-9 to TRBJ1-2; D uncertain. The length of the CDR3 is 15 residues. Germline CDR1 reads SEHNR; CDR2 reads FQNEAQ (reference sequence). Trimming removed 2 bases from V and 4 bases from J, with 14 bases in between. The CDR3 loop reads CASSLPGEDGYGYTF. The CDR3 coding sequence is TGTGCCAGCAGCTTACCCGGGGAGGACGGCTATGGCTACACCTTC.

V and J are TRBV2 and TRBJ2-7; 8 bases line up with TRBD1. CDR3 size: 14 residues. V was pared by 10 bases and J by 2 bases, with 10 bases of the junction left unmatched. The V gene's germline CDR1 is SNHLY and CDR2 FYNNEI. Here the CDR3 reads CAMNRGTSAYEQYF. For the CDR3, the DNA is TGTGCCATGAACAGGGGGACTTCTGCCTACGAGCAGTACTTC.

The chain has TRBV2 and TRBJ2-7; TRBD1 matches 7 bases. V dropped 7 bases and J dropped 5; count of bases not matched to a gene: 11. Germline-derived CDR1 and CDR2 are SNHLY and FYNNEI. The CDR3 is 14 residues long. For the CDR3, the DNA is TGTGCCAGCATGACAGGGCAAGCGTACAACGAGCAGTACTTC. Translation: CASMTGQAYNEQYF.

For the CDR3, the DNA is TGTGCCAGCAGCCAAGATTCAGTCGGAAACACTGAAGCTTTCTTT. It encodes CASSQDSVGNTEAFF. V and J are TRBV3-1 (or the pseudogene TRBV3-2) and TRBJ1-1; no definite D call. Germline V gene sequence: CDR1 LGHDT, CDR2 YNNKEL (reference sequence). CDR3 length: 15 residues. Trimming pared 0 bases from V and 2 bases from J, leaving 10 bases between.

The chain links TRBV30 to TRBJ2-7, with D perhaps matching TRBD1 (6 bases). The germline V and J ends were trimmed by 1 base and 5 bases, with 12 bases remaining between them. This CDR3 is 13 amino acids long. CDR1 is GTSNPN, CDR2 SVGIG, per germline (reference sequence). The CDR3 region has the DNA TGTGCCTGGAGTGGGATTTCAGGGGACGAGCAGTACTTC. Its translation is CAWSGISGDEQYF.

V usage is TRBV5-1 and J usage is TRBJ2-3; 11 nucleotides agree with TRBD1. Germline assignment: CDR1 SGHRS and CDR2 YFSETQ. This CDR3 region has 15 residues. Unmatched junction bases numbered 5, after V lost 4 bases and J lost 4 bases. The CDR3 reads CASSAGQGAPDTQYF. CDR3 DNA sequence: TGCGCCAGCAGCGCCGGACAGGGGGCCCCAGATACGCAGTATTTT.

The rearrangement uses TRBV7-2 and TRBJ2-1; D is possibly TRBD2 (6 bases). V was cut by 5 bases and J by 0 bases, with 11 bases left in between. The V gene's germline CDR1 is SGHTA and CDR2 FQGNSA. The CDR3 length is 15 residues. The CDR3 spells CASSVSGSSYNEQFF. The CDR3 DNA reads as TGTGCCAGCAGCGTTAGCGGCAGCTCCTACAATGAGCAGTTCTTC.

The gene calls are TRBV5-1 and TRBJ2-2; D gene uncertain. The V end lost 4 bases, the J end lost 1 base, and 8 bases lay between the germline ends. The CDR3 has 14 residues. The V gene's germline CDR1 is SGHRS and CDR2 YFSETQ. Here the CDR3 DNA reads TGCGCCAGCAGCCCAGACGGGAACACCGGGGAGCTGTTTTTT. Its translation: CASSPDGNTGELFF.

The rearrangement uses TRBV27 and TRBJ2-2, with D perhaps given as TRBD1 or TRBD2 (6 bases each). Trimming removed 2 bases at V and 4 bases at J, with 14 bases between. The CDR3 covers 16 residues. Germline CDR1 MNHEY, CDR2 SMNVEV (reference sequence). This CDR3 reads CASSLIGGAGTGELFF. CDR3 sequence (DNA): TGTGCCAGCAGTTTAATCGGGGGCGCGGGCACCGGGGAGCTGTTTTTT.

This chain links TRBV12-5 with TRBJ1-2, with TRBD1 as a possible D gene (6 bases). V was clipped by 6 bases and J by 1 base, with 9 bases between them. CDR3 size: 13 residues. The germline V gene encodes CDR1 LGHNT and CDR2 FRNRAP. The CDR3 DNA reads TGTGCTAGTGGCCGGGACATTAACTATGGCTACACCTTC. This sequence encodes CASGRDINYGYTF.

The V call is TRBV11-2, the J call TRBJ2-7; D assignment may be TRBD1 or TRBD2 (5 bases each). V shed 3 bases and J shed 2 bases, with 14 bases lying between them. Germline V gives CDR1 SGHAT, CDR2 FQNNGV. This CDR3 spans 15 amino acids. The CDR3 DNA follows: TGTGCCAGCAGCTTCACCGGGACCGCGACCTACGAGCAGTACTTC. Amino acid sequence: CASSFTGTATYEQYF.

The chain uses TRBV7-9 and TRBJ2-3; D is perhaps TRBD2 (6 bases). Per the germline V gene, CDR1 is SEHNR and CDR2 is FQNEAQ (reference sequence). This CDR3 has 14 residues. Trimming removed 4 bases from V and 4 bases from J, with 12 bases in between. The CDR3 here is CASSSTSMADTQYF. The CDR3 bases are TGTGCCAGCAGCTCCACTAGCATGGCAGATACGCAGTATTTT.

The gene calls are TRBV28 and TRBJ2-1; TRBD1 matches 8 bases. Germline V lookup: CDR1 MDHEN, CDR2 SYDVKM. V dropped 7 bases and J dropped 12; count of bases not matched to a gene: 17. This CDR3 comprises 15 residues. The CDR3 DNA reads as TGTGCCAGCACCCCGATAGGGGGTGGGGACAGGTGGCAGTTCTTC. Translated, it gives CASTPIGGGDRWQFF. Full variable domain (rest looked up from reference TRBV28 and TRBJ2-1): DVKVTQSSRYLVKRTGEKVFLECVQDMDHENMFWYRQDPGLGLRLIYFSYDVKMKEKGDIPEGYSVSREKKERFSLILESASTNQTSMYLCASTPIGGGDRWQFFGPGTRLTVL.

The chain uses TRBV7-9 and TRBJ1-2; D is undetermined. CDR1 is SEHNR and CDR2 is FQNEAQ in the germline V gene (reference sequence). Trimming stripped 5 bases from V and 6 bases from J, with 10 bases between. The CDR3 runs to 12 residues. CDR3 in amino acids: CASSEQRDGYTF. As DNA, the CDR3 is TGTGCCAGCAGCGAACAGCGGGATGGCTACACCTTC.

Remarks on this clone: Other nucleotide sequences from this sample produce the same CDR3. V is TRBV28 and J is TRBJ2-2, with 8 bases identical to TRBD2. The J segment lost 2 bases and the V segment lost 5 bases, leaving 1 base of the junction unmatched. Germline V gene sequence: CDR1 MDHEN, CDR2 SYDVKM. This CDR3 has 14 residues. CDR3 nucleotides: TGTGCCAGCAGTCGGGGGGGAAACACCGGGGAGCTGTTTTTT. Protein sequence: CASSRGGNTGELFF. Combining the CDR3 with reference TRBV28 and TRBJ2-2 gives the whole variable domain DVKVTQSSRYLVKRTGEKVFLECVQDMDHENMFWYRQDPGLGLRLIYFSYDVKMKEKGDIPEGYSVSREKKERFSLILESASTNQTSMYLCASSRGGNTGELFFGEGSRLTVL.

The chain combines TRBV6-5 with TRBJ2-7; 7 bases are a match to TRBD1. The CDR3 runs 13 residues. The germline gives CDR1 MNHEY, CDR2 SVGAGI. The ends lost 6 bases at V and 2 bases at J; junction bases unmatched: 4. The CDR3 here is CASRTGTAYEQYF. The CDR3 region has the DNA TGTGCCAGCAGAACGGGGACAGCCTACGAGCAGTACTTC.

This sequence joins TRBV6-5 and TRBJ2-1; a possible D gene is TRBD2 (5 bases). The germline V and J ends were trimmed by 6 bases and 3 bases, with 15 bases remaining between them. This CDR3 has 15 amino acids. CDR1 and CDR2 from the germline V gene are MNHEY and SVGAGI. CDR3 in DNA: TGTGCCAGCAGCCGCGTGGACTCCGTCTACAATGAGCAGTTCTTC. It codes for CASSRVDSVYNEQFF.

There are a few counts of this clone. V and J are TRBV7-2 and TRBJ2-1; TRBD2 agrees at 10 bases. After removal of 2 bases from V and 6 bases from J, the junction contained 13 bases not matched to a gene. CDR1 SGHTA and CDR2 FQGNSA come from the germline V gene. The CDR3 has 18 amino acids. The CDR3 DNA is TGTGCCAGCAGCTTATCTTTTGGTGGTAGCGGGAGGCCCAATGAGCAGTTCTTC. Translation gives CASSLSFGGSGRPNEQFF.

V is TRBV4-1 and J is TRBJ1-2; TRBD1 might be the D (6 bases). CDR3 size: 18 residues. V shed 0 bases and J shed 2 bases, with 19 bases lying between them. Germline V gene sequence: CDR1 MGHRA, CDR2 YSYEKL. CDR3 in amino acids: CASSQDRGGGALNYGYTF. CDR3 nucleotides: TGCGCCAGCAGCCAAGATCGGGGCGGGGGGGCGCTAAACTATGGCTACACCTTC.

The rearrangement links TRBV9 to TRBJ2-1, with D unresolved. This CDR3 is 12 amino acids long. V shed 3 bases and J shed 9 bases, with 10 bases lying between them. Germline CDR1 and CDR2: SGDLS and YYNGEE. The CDR3 sequence: CASSASSAEQFF. CDR3 sequence (DNA): TGTGCCAGCAGCGCTTCTAGTGCTGAGCAGTTCTTC. The complete variable domain, with remaining parts taken from reference TRBV9 and TRBJ2-1, reads DSGVTQTPKHLITATGQRVTLRCSPRSGDLSVYWYQQSLDQGLQFLIQYYNGEERAKGNILERFSAQQFPDLHSELNLSSLELGDSALYFCASSASSAEQFFGPGTRLTVL.

V gene TRBV29-1 combines with J gene TRBJ2-7, with 8 bases identical to TRBD1. The CDR3 contains 15 residues. The J segment lost 2 bases and the V segment lost 4 bases, leaving 10 bases of the junction unmatched. The germline V gene has CDR1 SQVTM and CDR2 ANQGSEA. For the CDR3, the DNA is TGCAGCGTTGCCCCTGGACAGGGAAATGCCTACGAGCAGTACTTC. It translates to CSVAPGQGNAYEQYF.

The chain uses TRBV2 and TRBJ2-7; no firm D call. V was cut by 6 bases and J by 0 bases, with 9 bases left in between. Germline V gene lookup returns CDR1 SNHLY and CDR2 FYNNEI. The CDR3 is 13 amino acids. This chain's CDR3 is CASRGPPSYEQYF. The CDR3 bases are TGTGCCAGCAGAGGACCGCCCTCCTACGAGCAGTACTTC.

The chain's CDR3 is CASSQFRQGAFNYGYTF. As DNA, the CDR3 is TGTGCCAGCAGTCAATTTCGGCAGGGGGCATTTAACTATGGCTACACCTTC. This chain connects TRBV2 to TRBJ1-2, with 8 nucleotides matching TRBD1. The CDR3 is 17 residues long. The trim removed 5 bases at V and 1 base at J, leaving 12 bases unmatched. Germline V gene sequence: CDR1 SNHLY, CDR2 FYNNEI.